The TCR beta chain under discussion was sequenced for a study of early T cells in non-severe SARS-CoV-2 infection. The CDR3 sequence is 17 residues long. Germline V gene lookup returns CDR1 LNHNV and CDR2 YYDKDF (reference sequence). The J segment lost 4 bases and the V segment lost 4 bases, leaving 12 bases of the junction unmatched. TCRdb re-called the 5' RACE reads through MiXCR, storing one row per CDR3 protein. The sample holds approximately 70,000 distinct CDR3 sequences, 8% to 10% seen once. This clonotype was counted a few times. The material sequenced was whole blood, taken at baseline. The receptor was isolated from an adult who was a healthcare worker with PCR-confirmed SARS-CoV-2 infection or an uninfected control (not recorded which). J is TRBJ2-1 and V is TRBV15, with 8 bases fitting TRBD2. The CDR3 region has the DNA TGTGCCACCAGCAACATTGGGGCTAGCGGGCGTTACAATGAGCAGTTCTTC. Protein product: CATSNIGASGRYNEQFF.